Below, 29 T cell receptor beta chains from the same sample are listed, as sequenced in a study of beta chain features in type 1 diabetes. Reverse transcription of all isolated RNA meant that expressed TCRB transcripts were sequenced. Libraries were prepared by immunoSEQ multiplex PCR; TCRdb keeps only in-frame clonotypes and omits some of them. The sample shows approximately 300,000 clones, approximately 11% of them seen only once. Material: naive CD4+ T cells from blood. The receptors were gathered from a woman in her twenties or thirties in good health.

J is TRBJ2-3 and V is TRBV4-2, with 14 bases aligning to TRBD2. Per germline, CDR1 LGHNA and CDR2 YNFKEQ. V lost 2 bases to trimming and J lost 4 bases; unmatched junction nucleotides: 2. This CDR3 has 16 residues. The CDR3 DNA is TGTGCCAGCAGCCAACCGGGACTAGCGGGAGCAGATACGCAGTATTTT. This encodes CASSQPGLAGADTQYF.

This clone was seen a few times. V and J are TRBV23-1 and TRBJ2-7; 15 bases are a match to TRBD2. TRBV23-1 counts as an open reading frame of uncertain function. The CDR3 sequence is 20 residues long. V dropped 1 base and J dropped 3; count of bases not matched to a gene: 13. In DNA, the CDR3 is TGCGCCAGCAGTCAATGCCCCCCGGGACTAGCGGGAGGAGCCAACTACGAGCAGTACTTC. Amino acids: CASSQCPPGLAGGANYEQYF.

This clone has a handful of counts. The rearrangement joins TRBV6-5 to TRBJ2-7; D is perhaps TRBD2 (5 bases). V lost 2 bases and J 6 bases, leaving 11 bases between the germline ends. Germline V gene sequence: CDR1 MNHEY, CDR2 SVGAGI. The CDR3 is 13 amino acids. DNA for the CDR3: TGTGCCAGCAGTTACACGAGCGGAGGCGAGCAGTACTTC. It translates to CASSYTSGGEQYF.

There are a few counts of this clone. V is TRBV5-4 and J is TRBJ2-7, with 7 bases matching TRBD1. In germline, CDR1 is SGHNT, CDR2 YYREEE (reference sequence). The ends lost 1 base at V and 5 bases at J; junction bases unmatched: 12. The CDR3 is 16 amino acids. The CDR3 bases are TGTGCCAGCAGCTTGATCGTAGACAGGGACCCTAACGAGCAGTACTTC. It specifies CASSLIVDRDPNEQYF. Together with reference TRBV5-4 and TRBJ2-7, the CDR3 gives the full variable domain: ETGVTQSPTHLIKTRGQQVTLRCSSQSGHNTVSWYQQALGQGPQFIFQYYREEENGRGNFPPRFSGLQFPNYSSELNVNALELDDSALYLCASSLIVDRDPNEQYFGPGTRLTVT.

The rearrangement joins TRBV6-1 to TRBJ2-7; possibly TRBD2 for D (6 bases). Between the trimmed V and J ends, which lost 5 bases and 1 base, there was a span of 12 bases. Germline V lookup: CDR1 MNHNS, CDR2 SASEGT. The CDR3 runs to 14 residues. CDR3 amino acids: CASSRERVSYEQYF. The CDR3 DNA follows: TGTGCCAGCAGTCGGGAGAGAGTGTCCTACGAGCAGTACTTC.

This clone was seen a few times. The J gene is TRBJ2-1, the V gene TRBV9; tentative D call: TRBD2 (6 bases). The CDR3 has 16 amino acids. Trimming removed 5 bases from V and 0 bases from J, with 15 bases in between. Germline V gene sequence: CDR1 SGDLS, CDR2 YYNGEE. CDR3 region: CASRPSGSSSYNEQFF. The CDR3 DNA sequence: TGTGCCAGCAGGCCAAGCGGGTCTAGCTCCTACAATGAGCAGTTCTTC.

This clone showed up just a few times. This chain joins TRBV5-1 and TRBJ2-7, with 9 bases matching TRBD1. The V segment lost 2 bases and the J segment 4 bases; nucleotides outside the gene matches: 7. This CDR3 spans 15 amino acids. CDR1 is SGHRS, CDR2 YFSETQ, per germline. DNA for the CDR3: TGCGCCAGCAGCTTAACTTTGGACAGGGGTTACGAGCAGTACTTC. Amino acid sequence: CASSLTLDRGYEQYF.

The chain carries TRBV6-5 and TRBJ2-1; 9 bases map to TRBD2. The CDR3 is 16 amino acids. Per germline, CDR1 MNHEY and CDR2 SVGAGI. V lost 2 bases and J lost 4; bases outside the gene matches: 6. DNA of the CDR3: TGTGCCAGCAGTTACCGGGGTCTAGCGGGATACAATGAGCAGTTCTTC. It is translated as CASSYRGLAGYNEQFF.

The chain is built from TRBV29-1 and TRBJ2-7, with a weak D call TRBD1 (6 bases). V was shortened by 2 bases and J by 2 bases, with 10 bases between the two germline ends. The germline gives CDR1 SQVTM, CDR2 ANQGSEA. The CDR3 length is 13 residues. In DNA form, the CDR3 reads TGCAGCGTTGAAAGCCAGGGGACCTACGAGCAGTACTTC. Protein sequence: CSVESQGTYEQYF.

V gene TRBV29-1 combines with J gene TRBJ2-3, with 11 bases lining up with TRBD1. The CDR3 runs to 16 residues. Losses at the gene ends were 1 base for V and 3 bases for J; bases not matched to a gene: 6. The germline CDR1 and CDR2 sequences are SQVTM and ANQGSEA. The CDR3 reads CSVEAGTGGGTDTQYF. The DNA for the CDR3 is TGCAGCGTTGAAGCCGGGACAGGGGGGGGGACAGATACGCAGTATTTT.

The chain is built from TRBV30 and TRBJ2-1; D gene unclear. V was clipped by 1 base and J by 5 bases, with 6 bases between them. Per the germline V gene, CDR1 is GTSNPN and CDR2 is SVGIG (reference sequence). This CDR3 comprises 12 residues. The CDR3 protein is CAWSESDNEQFF. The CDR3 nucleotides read TGTGCCTGGAGTGAGTCGGACAATGAGCAGTTCTTC.

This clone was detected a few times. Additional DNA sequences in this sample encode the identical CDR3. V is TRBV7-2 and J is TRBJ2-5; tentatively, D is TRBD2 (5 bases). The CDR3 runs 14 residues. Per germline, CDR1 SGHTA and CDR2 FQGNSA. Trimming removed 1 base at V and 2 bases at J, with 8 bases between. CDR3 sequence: CASSLGGSQETQYF. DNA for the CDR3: TGTGCCAGCAGCTTAGGAGGGAGTCAAGAGACCCAGTACTTC.

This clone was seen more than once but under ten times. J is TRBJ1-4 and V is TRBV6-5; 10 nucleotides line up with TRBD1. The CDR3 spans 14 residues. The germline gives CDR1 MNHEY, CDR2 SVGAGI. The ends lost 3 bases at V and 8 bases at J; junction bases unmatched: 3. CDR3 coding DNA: TGTGCCAGCAGTTATGGACAGGGGGTCGAAAAACTGTTTTTT. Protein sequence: CASSYGQGVEKLFF.

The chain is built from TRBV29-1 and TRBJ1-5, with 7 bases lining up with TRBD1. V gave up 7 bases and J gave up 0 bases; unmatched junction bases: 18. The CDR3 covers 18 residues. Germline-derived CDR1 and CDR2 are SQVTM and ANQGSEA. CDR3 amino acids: CSASRPDRVRYSNQPQHF. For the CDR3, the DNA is TGCAGCGCTTCCCGTCCCGACAGGGTTCGATATAGCAATCAGCCCCAGCATTTT.

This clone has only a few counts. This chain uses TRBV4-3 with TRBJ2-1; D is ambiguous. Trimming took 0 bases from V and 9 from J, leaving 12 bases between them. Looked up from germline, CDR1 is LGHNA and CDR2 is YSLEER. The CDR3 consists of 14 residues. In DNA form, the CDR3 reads TGCGCCAGCAGCCAAGAAGCTAGAATGGGTGAGCAGTTCTTC. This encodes CASSQEARMGEQFF.

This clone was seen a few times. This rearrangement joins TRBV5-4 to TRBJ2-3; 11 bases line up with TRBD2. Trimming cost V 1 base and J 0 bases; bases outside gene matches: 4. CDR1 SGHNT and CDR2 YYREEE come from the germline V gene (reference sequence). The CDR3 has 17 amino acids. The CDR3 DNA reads TGTGCCAGCAGCTTGAGACTAGCGGGAACTAGCACAGATACGCAGTATTTT. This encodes CASSLRLAGTSTDTQYF.

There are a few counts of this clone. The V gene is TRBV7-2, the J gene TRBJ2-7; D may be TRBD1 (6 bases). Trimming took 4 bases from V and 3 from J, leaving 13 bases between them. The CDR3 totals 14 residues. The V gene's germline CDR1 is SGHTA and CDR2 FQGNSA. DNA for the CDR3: TGTGCCAGCAGCTCCGCAGCCAGGGGCTACGAGCAGTACTTC. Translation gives CASSSAARGYEQYF.

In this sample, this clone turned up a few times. This CDR3 reads CASSQLPGLAGVKSGNEQFF. The CDR3 DNA reads TGCGCCAGCAGCCAATTACCGGGACTAGCGGGAGTAAAATCTGGGAATGAGCAGTTCTTC. V gene TRBV4-1 combines with J gene TRBJ2-1; 14 bases line up with TRBD2. V lost 2 bases, J lost 7 bases, and 16 bases stayed unmatched. CDR3 size: 20 residues. Per the germline V gene, CDR1 is MGHRA and CDR2 is YSYEKL.

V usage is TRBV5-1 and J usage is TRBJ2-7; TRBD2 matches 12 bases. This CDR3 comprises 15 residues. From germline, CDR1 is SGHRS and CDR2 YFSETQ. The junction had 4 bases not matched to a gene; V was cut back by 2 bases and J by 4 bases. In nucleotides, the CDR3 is TGCGCCAGCAGCTTAGGGACTAGCGGGTGGTACGAGCAGTACTTC. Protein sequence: CASSLGTSGWYEQYF.

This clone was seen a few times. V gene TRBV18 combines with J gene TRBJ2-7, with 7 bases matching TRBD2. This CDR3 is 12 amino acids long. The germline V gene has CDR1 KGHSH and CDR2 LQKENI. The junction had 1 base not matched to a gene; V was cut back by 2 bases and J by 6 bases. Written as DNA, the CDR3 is TGTGCCAGCTCACCAGGGGAGGGCGAGCAGTACTTC. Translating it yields CASSPGEGEQYF.

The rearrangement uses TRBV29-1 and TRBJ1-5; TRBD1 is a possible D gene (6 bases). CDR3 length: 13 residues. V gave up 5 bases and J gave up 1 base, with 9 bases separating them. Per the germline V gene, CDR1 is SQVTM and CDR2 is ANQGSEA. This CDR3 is CSVRDKSNQPQHF. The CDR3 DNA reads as TGCAGCGTTAGGGACAAAAGCAATCAGCCCCAGCATTTT.

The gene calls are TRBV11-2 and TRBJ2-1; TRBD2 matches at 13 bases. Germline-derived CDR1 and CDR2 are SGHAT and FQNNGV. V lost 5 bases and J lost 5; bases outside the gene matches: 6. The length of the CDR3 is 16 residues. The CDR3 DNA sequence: TGTGCCAGCAGCCTGCCGGGACTAGCGGGACACAATGAGCAGTTCTTC. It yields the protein CASSLPGLAGHNEQFF.

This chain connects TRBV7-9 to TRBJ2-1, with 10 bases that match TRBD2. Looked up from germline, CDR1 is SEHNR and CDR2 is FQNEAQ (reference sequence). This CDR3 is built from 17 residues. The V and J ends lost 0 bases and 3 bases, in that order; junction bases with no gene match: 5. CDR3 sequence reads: CASSLALTSGLYNEQFF. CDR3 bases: TGTGCCAGCAGCTTAGCGTTGACTAGCGGGCTCTACAATGAGCAGTTCTTC.

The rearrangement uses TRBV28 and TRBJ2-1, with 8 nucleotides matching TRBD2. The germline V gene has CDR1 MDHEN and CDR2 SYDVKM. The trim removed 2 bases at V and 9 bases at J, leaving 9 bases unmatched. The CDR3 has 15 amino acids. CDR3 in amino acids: CASSLITGGPGEQFF. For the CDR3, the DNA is TGTGCCAGCAGTTTAATCACGGGAGGGCCGGGTGAGCAGTTCTTC.

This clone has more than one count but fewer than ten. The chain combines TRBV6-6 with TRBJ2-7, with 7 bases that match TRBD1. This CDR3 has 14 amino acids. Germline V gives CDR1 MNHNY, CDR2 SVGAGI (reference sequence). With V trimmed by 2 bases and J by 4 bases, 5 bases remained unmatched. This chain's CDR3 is CASSYLDREYEQYF. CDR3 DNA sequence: TGTGCCAGCAGTTACCTCGACAGGGAGTACGAGCAGTACTTC.

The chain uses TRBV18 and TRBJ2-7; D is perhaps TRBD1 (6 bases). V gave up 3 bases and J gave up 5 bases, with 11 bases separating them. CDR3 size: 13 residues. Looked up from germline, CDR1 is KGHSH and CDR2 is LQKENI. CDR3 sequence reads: CASSPDSGDEQYF. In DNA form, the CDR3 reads TGTGCCAGCTCACCGGATTCAGGGGACGAGCAGTACTTC.

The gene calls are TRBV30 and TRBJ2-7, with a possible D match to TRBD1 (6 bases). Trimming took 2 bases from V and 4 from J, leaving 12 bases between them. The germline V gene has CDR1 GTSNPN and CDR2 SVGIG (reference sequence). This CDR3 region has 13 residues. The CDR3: CAWSLLQGYEQYF. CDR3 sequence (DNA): TGTGCCTGGAGTTTGCTCCAGGGGTACGAGCAGTACTTC. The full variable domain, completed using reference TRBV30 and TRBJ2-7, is SQTIHQWPATLVQPVGSPLSLECTVEGTSNPNLYWYRQAAGRGLQLLFYSVGIGQISSEVPQNLSASRPQDRQFILSSKKLLLSDSGFYLCAWSLLQGYEQYFGPGTRLTVT.

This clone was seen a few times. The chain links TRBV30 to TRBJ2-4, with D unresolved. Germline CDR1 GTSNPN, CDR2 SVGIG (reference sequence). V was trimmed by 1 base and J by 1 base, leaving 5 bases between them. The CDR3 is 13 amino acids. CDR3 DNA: TGTGCCTGGAGTGGCCGGGCCAAAAACATTCAGTACTTC. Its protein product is CAWSGRAKNIQYF.

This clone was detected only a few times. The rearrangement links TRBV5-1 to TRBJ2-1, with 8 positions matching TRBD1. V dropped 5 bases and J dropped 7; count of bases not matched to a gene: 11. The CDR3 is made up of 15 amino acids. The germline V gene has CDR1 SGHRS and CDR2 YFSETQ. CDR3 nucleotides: TGCGCCAGCAGTCCGGGACAGGAGTTTACAAATGAGCAGTTCTTC. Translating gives CASSPGQEFTNEQFF. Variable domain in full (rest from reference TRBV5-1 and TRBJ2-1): KAGVTQTPRYLIKTRGQQVTLSCSPISGHRSVSWYQQTPGQGLQFLFEYFSETQRNKGNFPGRFSGRQFSNSRSEMNVSTLELGDSALYLCASSPGQEFTNEQFFGPGTRLTVL.